This is a list of T cell receptor beta chains from one sample in a study of control samples from healthy donors and cancer patients. This table comes from immunoSEQ multiplex PCR, and its TCRdb copy is limited to in-frame clones, with some not included. The repertoire holds about 84,000 clones, roughly 82% seen once, with 11% in the top ten. The source material was PBMCs. The receptor source for this set is a man aged 55 to 70 with head and neck cancer. Each CDR3 is given with its conserved first and last residue. The order of the fields is J gene, V gene, clone size, D gene, CDR3 protein, CDR3 DNA. A D gene is named only where the DNA matches it firmly. Clone sizes are given selectively: once, few, many, or a class where the clone is expanded.

TRBJ1-6,TRBV2,.,TRBD1,CASKWDSRNSPLHF,TGTGCCAGCAAGTGGGACAGTCGCAATTCACCCCTCCACTTT
TRBJ2-2,TRBV6-6,.,TRBD1,CASILGQGGTGELFF,TGTGCCAGCATACTGGGACAGGGGGGCACCGGGGAGCTGTTTTTT
TRBJ2-3,TRBV28,.,TRBD1,CASSLSDRAAGTQYF,TGTGCCAGCAGTTTGAGTGACAGGGCCGCAGGTACGCAGTATTTT
TRBJ2-1,TRBV15,.,.,CATSRDYGNEQFF,TGTGCCACCAGCAGAGATTACGGCAATGAGCAGTTCTTC
TRBJ2-5,TRBV5-5,many,.,CASSSEIGTQYF,TGTGCCAGCAGCTCTGAGATAGGGACCCAGTACTTC
TRBJ2-5,TRBV9,.,.,CASSVAFGQETQYF,TGTGCCAGCAGCGTAGCATTTGGCCAAGAGACCCAGTACTTC
TRBJ1-1,TRBV5-1,.,.,CASSPDGGAGSYTEAFF,TGCGCCAGCAGCCCGGATGGCGGGGCAGGGTCATACACTGAAGCTTTCTTT
TRBJ2-5,TRBV28,.,TRBD2,CASSLGGSRETQYF,TGTGCCAGCAGTTTAGGCGGGAGTCGGGAGACCCAGTACTTC
TRBJ1-6,TRBV5-6,few,.,CASSSGFWGNSPLHF,TGTGCCAGCAGCTCTGGTTTTTGGGGGAATTCACCCCTCCACTTT
TRBJ2-3,TRBV11-2,.,.,CASSVEDWDTQYF,TGTGCCAGCAGTGTCGAGGATTGGGATACGCAGTATTTT
TRBJ2-1,TRBV9,.,.,CASSVGAQGGNEQFF,TGTGCCAGCAGCGTAGGCGCACAGGGAGGGAATGAGCAGTTCTTC
TRBJ2-5,TRBV5-1,.,.,CASSLELGVGLETQYF,TGCGCCAGCAGCTTGGAGCTAGGGGTGGGTTTGGAGACCCAGTACTTC
TRBJ2-7,TRBV12-3/TRBV12-4,once,.,CASTLLGQSEQYF,TGTGCCAGCACACTATTGGGGCAGTCGGAGCAGTACTTC
TRBJ1-5,TRBV15,few,TRBD1,CATSPGQGPGSQHF,TGTGCCACCAGCCCGGGACAGGGTCCCGGATCCCAGCATTTT
TRBJ2-3,TRBV9,.,TRBD1,CASGQGKSTDTQYF,TGTGCCAGTGGACAGGGAAAAAGCACAGATACGCAGTATTTT
TRBJ2-3,TRBV19,.,TRBD2,CASRLAGETDTQYF,TGTGCCAGCCGACTAGCGGGAGAAACAGATACGCAGTATTTT
TRBJ2-1,TRBV19,.,.,CASLRLGDNEQFF,TGTGCCAGTCTCCGACTAGGGGACAATGAGCAGTTCTTC
TRBJ2-7,TRBV3-1/TRBV3-2,.,TRBD2,CASSPRLAGVSEQYF,TGTGCCAGCAGCCCCAGACTAGCGGGAGTAAGCGAGCAGTACTTC
TRBJ2-7,TRBV28,.,.,CASSPGTNYEQYF,TGTGCCAGCAGTCCCGGGACAAACTACGAGCAGTACTTC
TRBJ2-1,TRBV2,few,.,CASSEGYNEQFF,TGTGCCAGCAGTGAGGGGTACAATGAGCAGTTCTTC
TRBJ2-5,TRBV30,.,TRBD2,CAWSVSEGLAGGLQETQYF,TGTGCCTGGAGTGTCTCTGAGGGGCTAGCGGGAGGGTTACAAGAGACCCAGTACTTC
TRBJ1-6,TRBV5-3,.,TRBD1,CARSIWDRFVSPLHF,TGTGCCAGAAGCATCTGGGACAGGTTTGTTTCACCCCTCCACTTT
TRBJ2-5,TRBV7-8,.,.,CASSPTYQETQYF,TGTGCCAGCAGCCCCACCTACCAAGAGACCCAGTACTTC
TRBJ2-6,TRBV28,.,.,CASSPSFYAGANVLTF,TGTGCCAGCAGTCCCTCCTTTTACGCTGGGGCCAACGTCCTGACTTTC
TRBJ2-4,TRBV29-1,.,.,CSVEDPSGAKNIQYF,TGCAGCGTTGAAGATCCTTCGGGGGCCAAAAACATTCAGTACTTC
TRBJ2-3,TRBV6-6,.,TRBD2,CASSPSGSSQVGGPDTQYF,TGTGCCAGTAGTCCTAGCGGGTCAAGTCAGGTTGGCGGCCCGGATACGCAGTATTTT
TRBJ2-5,TRBV7-6,once,TRBD2,CASSSSPGLDVGTQYF,TGTGCCAGCAGCTCCTCCCCGGGACTAGACGTTGGGACCCAGTACTTC
TRBJ1-6,TRBV15,.,.,CATSFGLGNSPLHF,TGTGCCACCAGCTTCGGGCTTGGGAATTCACCCCTCCACTTT
TRBJ1-1,TRBV18,.,.,CASSPLAGGNTEAFF,TGTGCCAGCTCACCCCTCGCCGGGGGAAATACTGAAGCTTTCTTT
TRBJ1-2,TRBV5-6,few,.,CASSSPLRDPVMRYTF,TGTGCCAGCAGCTCGCCGCTCCGGGACCCCGTCATGCGCTACACCTTC
TRBJ2-2,TRBV29-1,.,TRBD2,CSVWGGTSVSANTGELFF,TGCAGCGTTTGGGGAGGGACTAGCGTTAGCGCGAACACCGGGGAGCTGTTTTTT